The 3 T cell receptor beta chains listed next were all sequenced from one sample in a study of shared clonotypes between healthy human individuals. Only in-frame clones appear in the TCRdb table, and some are missing; sequencing was by immunoSEQ multiplex PCR. The sample contains 95,000 to 120,000 clones, 68% of which appear only once. The specimen was memory CD8+ T cells sorted from blood. The subset: CD45RO+ cells pooled with CCR7-negative TemRA cells. These receptors all stem from a woman aged 25 to 45 in good health.

The chain recombines TRBV25-1 with TRBJ2-3, with 7 bases aligning to TRBD1. Germline CDR1 and CDR2: MGHDK and SYGVNS. The CDR3 is 15 amino acids. The V and J ends lost 1 base and 4 bases, in that order; junction bases with no gene match: 5. This CDR3 reads CASSESTTGPDTQYF. CDR3 sequence (DNA): TGTGCCAGCAGTGAATCAACGACAGGGCCAGATACGCAGTATTTT.

This chain uses TRBV18 with TRBJ1-2, with 9 bases lining up with TRBD1. There are 15 residues in the CDR3. Looked up from germline, CDR1 is KGHSH and CDR2 is LQKENI. Trimming cost V 3 bases and J 7 bases; bases outside gene matches: 9. CDR3 DNA sequence: TGTGCCAGCTCACCGCGACACAGGGGGCTCGGTGGCTACACCTTC. This encodes CASSPRHRGLGGYTF. The whole variable domain, remainder taken from reference TRBV18 and TRBJ1-2, is NAGVMQNPRHLVRRRGQEARLRCSPMKGHSHVYWYRQLPEEGLKFMVYLQKENIIDESGMPKERFSAEFPKEGPSILRIQQVVRGDSAAYFCASSPRHRGLGGYTFGSGTRLTVV.

The V gene is TRBV25-1, the J gene TRBJ1-1; D may be TRBD1 (5 bases). This CDR3 has 14 residues. Germline CDR1 and CDR2: MGHDK and SYGVNS. V was pared by 4 bases and J by 4 bases, with 13 bases between. CDR3 nucleotide sequence: TGTGCCAGCAGTGCCTACAGGAATAGCACTGAAGCTTTCTTT. As protein: CASSAYRNSTEAFF.